This note documents a single T cell receptor (beta chain) sequence. These data come from a study of cytomegalovirus exposure and HLA in healthy donors. 60 Vbeta and 13 Jbeta primers were used in PCR. Method: immunoSEQ multiplex PCR; TCRdb's copy keeps in-frame clones and lacks some. The sample's table shows tens of thousands of clones. CDR3 length equals 13 residues. The germline V gene has CDR1 SEHNR and CDR2 FQNEAQ (reference sequence). V lost 2 bases, J lost 4 bases, and 8 bases lay in between. This receptor was obtained from a female donor in good health and CMV-seronegative. Sequences were obtained from PBMCs. The genes are TRBV7-9 and TRBJ1-1, with a weak D call TRBD1 (5 bases). The CDR3 reads CASSLWQGTEAFF. Written as DNA, the CDR3 is TGTGCCAGCAGCTTATGGCAGGGCACTGAAGCTTTCTTT.